This paragraph reports one T cell receptor (beta chain). The sample is drawn from a study of shared clonotypes between healthy human individuals. Study-wide context: Each donor's CD4 naive and CD4 memory cells filled three plates apiece, CD8 naive two, and CD8 memory one.

This CDR3 has 13 residues. Germline CDR1 reads GTSNPN; CDR2 reads SVGIG (reference sequence). V lost 5 bases and J lost 6; bases outside the gene matches: 6. Data came from immunoSEQ multiplex PCR; TCRdb stores just in-frame clones and leaves some out. The sample holds more than 2 million clones, approximately 94% seen once. This sequence joins TRBV30 and TRBJ1-4; 7 bases agree with TRBD1. Source material: naive CD4+ T cells sorted from blood. Documented subset: CD45RA+ positively selected. The source of this sequence is a man younger than 30 in good health. In nucleotides, the CDR3 is TGTGCCTGGGCCGGGACAGCTTATGAAAAACTGTTTTTT. Its translation: CAWAGTAYEKLFF.